The 30 T cell receptor beta chains in this list originate from one sample, sequenced in a study of blood T cell repertoires in COVID-19 (dated by TCRdb to 2018 to 2021). Libraries were made using the immunoSEQ multiplex PCR assay. As stored in TCRdb, this immuneACCESS dataset retains in-frame rearrangements with V and J assigned. A fraction of the clones does not appear; measured against another copy, unresolved V genes explain less than half of the discrepancy, and the remainder lacks a known reason. This sample comprises some 350,000 clones, around 86% of them detected only once. The top ten clonotypes cover 3% of the sample. The specimen was peripheral blood. The receptors were sampled from a human donor in a cohort sampled during active COVID-19.

The chain has TRBV4-1 and TRBJ2-7; 11 nucleotides line up with TRBD2. This CDR3 is 15 amino acids long. The trim removed 1 base at V and 2 bases at J, leaving 1 base unmatched. Germline CDR1 is MGHRA and CDR2 is YSYEKL. The CDR3 reads CASSQGLAGPYEQYF. In DNA, the CDR3 is TGCGCCAGCAGCCAAGGACTAGCGGGACCCTACGAGCAGTACTTC.

The chain uses TRBV9 and TRBJ2-7; TRBD2 agrees at 13 bases. CDR1 and CDR2 (germline): SGDLS, YYNGEE. With 3 bases clipped from V and 7 bases from J, the junction kept 10 bases outside the gene matches. This CDR3 comprises 16 residues. The CDR3: CASSAELAGGHKEQYF. Here the CDR3 DNA reads TGTGCCAGCAGCGCCGAACTAGCGGGGGGGCATAAAGAGCAGTACTTC.

Concerning this clone itself: Other DNA variants within this sample encode the same CDR3. The V call is TRBV3-1 (or the pseudogene TRBV3-2), the J call TRBJ2-3; D unresolved. Germline V gives CDR1 LGHDT, CDR2 YNNKEL (reference sequence). V gave up 1 base and J gave up 3 bases, with 5 bases separating them. The CDR3 extends over 13 amino acids. The CDR3 DNA sequence: TGTGCCAGCAGCCAAGGGGCGACAGATACGCAGTATTTT. Encoded protein: CASSQGATDTQYF.

The rearrangement joins TRBV6-6 to TRBJ1-3, with TRBD1 identical over 10 bases. The V and J ends lost 2 bases and 4 bases, in that order; junction bases with no gene match: 5. The CDR3 has 16 amino acids. Germline V gene sequence: CDR1 MNHNY, CDR2 SVGAGI (reference sequence). The CDR3 DNA is TGTGCCAGCAGTTACGAGACAGGGGGCCTCGGAAACACCATATATTTT. Protein product: CASSYETGGLGNTIYF.

Here the CDR3 reads CASSLKLNYGYTF. The CDR3 nucleotides read TGTGCCAGCAGTTTAAAGCTGAACTATGGCTACACCTTC. The rearrangement links TRBV28 to TRBJ1-2; D is unclear. The CDR3 runs to 13 residues. CDR1 is MDHEN, CDR2 SYDVKM, per germline. Trimming cost V 2 bases and J 2 bases, with 6 bases left between them.

The chain couples TRBV9 to TRBJ1-1; D remains unclear. The CDR3 is made up of 18 amino acids. Per the germline V gene, CDR1 is SGDLS and CDR2 is YYNGEE. Deletions cut 3 bases from V and 0 bases from J, with 21 bases between. CDR3 coding DNA: TGTGCCAGCAGCGGACCCGCGGAGGGCGAAGCCTTGAACACTGAAGCTTTCTTT. This encodes CASSGPAEGEALNTEAFF.

The CDR3 DNA reads TGTGCCAGCAGCTTAGGACGGCAGCCCCAGCATTTT. It codes for CASSLGRQPQHF. The chain uses TRBV13 and TRBJ1-5; D is ambiguous. The CDR3 has 12 residues. Trimming stripped 0 bases from V and 7 bases from J, with 4 bases between. Germline V gene data show CDR1 as PRHDT and CDR2 as FYEKMQ (reference sequence).

The rearrangement links TRBV6-5 to TRBJ2-5; TRBD2 matches at 9 bases. The CDR3 is 15 residues long. Germline V gene sequence: CDR1 MNHEY, CDR2 SVGAGI. V was pared by 3 bases and J by 1 base, with 3 bases of the junction left unmatched. The CDR3 region is CASSYRREGQETQYF. CDR3 bases: TGTGCCAGCAGTTATCGGCGGGAGGGCCAAGAGACCCAGTACTTC.

This chain links TRBV11-3 with TRBJ2-1; 9 bases are shared with TRBD2. CDR1 SGHNT and CDR2 YENEEA come from the germline V gene. The junction had 14 bases not matched to a gene; V was cut back by 4 bases and J by 7 bases. This CDR3 has 17 residues. The CDR3 loop is CASSSFGGGAVENEQFF. In nucleotides, the CDR3 is TGTGCCAGCAGCTCCTTTGGCGGGGGGGCGGTAGAGAATGAGCAGTTCTTC.

The chain employs TRBV7-6 and TRBJ2-1, with a weak D call TRBD1 (6 bases). Trimming stripped 0 bases from V and 4 bases from J, with 13 bases between. The CDR3 is 16 residues long. Germline values: CDR1 SGHVS, CDR2 FNYEAQ. This chain's CDR3 is CASSLAFRGRYNEQFF. CDR3 nucleotide sequence: TGTGCCAGCAGCTTAGCGTTCAGGGGCCGGTACAATGAGCAGTTCTTC.

The rearrangement links TRBV15 to TRBJ2-5; TRBD2 matches 10 bases. J gave up 10 bases and V 3 bases, and 5 bases lay outside the gene matches. CDR1 and CDR2 from the germline V gene are LNHNV and YYDKDF (reference sequence). The CDR3 is 13 amino acids. CDR3 DNA: TGTGCCACCAGCAGCCTAGCGGGGGCGGACCAGTACTTC. This encodes CATSSLAGADQYF.

The count of this clone is one. The chain combines TRBV23-1 with TRBJ2-7; 9 bases map to TRBD1. TRBV23-1 is reported as an ORF; its role is uncertain. J gave up 3 bases and V 0 bases, and 3 bases lay outside the gene matches. This CDR3 is 15 amino acids long. CDR3 sequence reads: CASSQSGQGNYEQYF. Here the CDR3 DNA reads TGCGCCAGCAGTCAATCGGGACAGGGTAACTACGAGCAGTACTTC.

The chain uses TRBV18 and TRBJ1-3; D perhaps matches TRBD1 (5 bases). Germline V gene data show CDR1 as KGHSH and CDR2 as LQKENI. The germline V and J ends were trimmed by 1 base and 7 bases, with 11 bases remaining between them. This CDR3 is 14 amino acids long. The CDR3 DNA follows: TGTGCCAGCTCACCACTCCTGACAGACAACACCATATATTTT. It codes for CASSPLLTDNTIYF.

This clone has a handful of counts. A read error may account for a junction end that differs from germline. This sequence joins TRBV5-1 and TRBJ1-1; 7 positions match TRBD1. This CDR3 spans 15 amino acids. In germline, CDR1 is SGHRS, CDR2 YFSETQ. The CDR3 sequence: CASNLGAGGNTEAFF. The CDR3 DNA is TGCGCCAGCAACTTGGGGGCAGGGGGGAACACTGAAGCTTTCTTT.

The chain has TRBV29-1 and TRBJ2-7, with 10 positions matching TRBD1. Germline CDR1 reads SQVTM; CDR2 reads ANQGSEA. The V segment lost 7 bases and the J segment 4 bases; nucleotides outside the gene matches: 7. CDR3 length equals 13 residues. The CDR3 region is CSAGGDRGYEQYF. The DNA of the CDR3 is TGCAGCGCTGGGGGGGACAGGGGTTACGAGCAGTACTTC.

This rearrangement joins TRBV28 to TRBJ2-7; 8 bases are shared with TRBD1. The CDR3 runs 15 residues. Germline V gives CDR1 MDHEN, CDR2 SYDVKM. Germline trimming cut 5 bases from V and 2 bases from J; bases unmatched to any gene: 8. The DNA for the CDR3 is TGTGCCAGCAGTGTTCTTCGGGACAGGACCTACGAGCAGTACTTC. This codes for CASSVLRDRTYEQYF.

The rearrangement joins TRBV5-1 to TRBJ2-7; 10 nucleotides line up with TRBD1. Germline V gene lookup returns CDR1 SGHRS and CDR2 YFSETQ. The CDR3 loop spans 15 amino acids. After removal of 4 bases from V and 7 bases from J, the junction contained 11 bases not matched to a gene. This CDR3 reads CASSKTGTGVREQYF. The CDR3 nucleotides are TGCGCCAGCAGCAAAACCGGGACAGGGGTAAGGGAGCAGTACTTC.

This sequence joins TRBV13 and TRBJ2-2, with 9 positions matching TRBD2. Germline V gene lookup returns CDR1 PRHDT and CDR2 FYEKMQ (reference sequence). The CDR3 extends over 17 amino acids. V lost 1 base, J lost 7 bases, and 10 bases stayed unmatched. Written as DNA, the CDR3 is TGTGCCAGCAGCTTAGTTGCGGGGGGGCCTCGGATCGGGGAGCTGTTTTTT. This sequence encodes CASSLVAGGPRIGELFF.

The rearrangement joins TRBV5-4 to TRBJ2-5; the D is unclear. The CDR3 is 13 amino acids. In germline, CDR1 is SGHNT, CDR2 YYREEE (reference sequence). Trimming stripped 4 bases from V and 2 bases from J, with 9 bases between. The CDR3 spells CASSLPGQETQYF. The CDR3 region has the DNA TGTGCCAGCAGCCTACCCGGGCAAGAGACCCAGTACTTC.

The CDR3 loop reads CASSLESTRGTEAFF. CDR3 nucleotide sequence: TGTGCCAGCAGCTTGGAGTCAACCAGGGGCACTGAAGCTTTCTTT. V gene TRBV5-4 combines with J gene TRBJ1-1; D is possibly TRBD1 (6 bases). V lost 0 bases and J 4 bases, leaving 13 bases between the germline ends. In germline, CDR1 is SGHNT, CDR2 YYREEE (reference sequence). The CDR3 extends over 15 amino acids.

This clone was seen only once. The chain has TRBV30 and TRBJ1-6; weak D call: TRBD1 (6 bases). V was clipped by 0 bases and J by 7 bases, with 10 bases between them. The length of the CDR3 is 14 residues. Per germline, CDR1 GTSNPN and CDR2 SVGIG (reference sequence). CDR3 in DNA: TGTGCCTGGAGTGTCCTACAGGGAAATTCACCCCTCCACTTT. Amino acids: CAWSVLQGNSPLHF.

The V call is TRBV2, the J call TRBJ1-2; the D is unclear. Trimming cost V 0 bases and J 4 bases, with 9 bases left between them. Looked up from germline, CDR1 is SNHLY and CDR2 is FYNNEI. The CDR3 is 14 amino acids. The CDR3 coding sequence is TGTGCCAGCAGTGAAGCAACCACAGTCTATGGCTACACCTTC. As protein: CASSEATTVYGYTF.

This rearrangement joins TRBV4-1 to TRBJ1-1; D is possibly TRBD1 (5 bases). Per the germline V gene, CDR1 is MGHRA and CDR2 is YSYEKL. Trimming pared 3 bases from V and 5 bases from J, leaving 10 bases between. The CDR3 totals 13 residues. The CDR3 region has the DNA TGCGCCAGCAGCCAGACAGTATTTACTGAAGCTTTCTTT. It is translated as CASSQTVFTEAFF.

The chain recombines TRBV7-2 with TRBJ2-7, with D possibly being TRBD2 (5 bases). V gave up 4 bases and J gave up 0 bases, with 13 bases separating them. This CDR3 has 15 amino acids. CDR1 and CDR2 from the germline V gene are SGHTA and FQGNSA. DNA of the CDR3: TGTGCCAGCAGCTGGGCCGAGGGTCCCTCCTACGAGCAGTACTTC. Amino acids: CASSWAEGPSYEQYF. Full variable domain (remainder filled in from reference TRBV7-2 and TRBJ2-7): GAGVSQSPSNKVTEKGKDVELRCDPISGHTALYWYRQSLGQGLEFLIYFQGNSAPDKSGLPSDRFSAERTGGSVSTLTIQRTQQEDSAVYLCASSWAEGPSYEQYFGPGTRLTVT.

The J gene is TRBJ2-1, the V gene TRBV9; D possibly corresponds to TRBD2 (5 bases). Germline loops: CDR1 SGDLS, CDR2 YYNGEE. Trimming shortened V by 0 bases and J by 7 bases, and 14 bases separated the two germline ends. The CDR3 runs to 15 residues. In DNA, the CDR3 is TGTGCCAGCAGCGTAGGGTGGGAGAAGTGGAATGAGCAGTTCTTC. It encodes CASSVGWEKWNEQFF.

The V call is TRBV5-5, the J call TRBJ1-2; D call uncertain. The CDR3 is made up of 16 amino acids. The germline gives CDR1 SGHKS, CDR2 YYEKEE (reference sequence). Trimming took off 6 bases at V and 1 base at J, with 19 bases between the two ends. CDR3 region: CASTSLGSGHNYGYTF. For the CDR3, the DNA is TGTGCCAGCACCAGCTTGGGGAGCGGCCATAACTATGGCTACACCTTC.

V and J are TRBV7-6 and TRBJ2-2; 7 bases map to TRBD1. This CDR3 comprises 16 residues. V lost 1 base, J lost 2 bases, and 4 bases stayed unmatched. Looked up from germline, CDR1 is SGHVS and CDR2 is FNYEAQ. The CDR3 nucleotides are TGTGCCAGCAGCTTAGGGGGACAGCTTAACACCGGGGAGCTGTTTTTT. Translation gives CASSLGGQLNTGELFF.

On this clone: Other DNA sequences in the same sample also yield this CDR3. The chain has TRBV5-1 and TRBJ1-5, with a tentative D call TRBD1 (5 bases). V was cut by 4 bases and J by 5 bases, with 13 bases left in between. CDR1 is SGHRS and CDR2 is YFSETQ in the germline V gene. CDR3 length: 14 amino acids. The CDR3 loop reads CASSLGQGDQPQHF. The DNA for the CDR3 is TGCGCCAGCAGCCTTGGCCAGGGTGATCAGCCCCAGCATTTT.

This chain uses TRBV5-4 with TRBJ2-3; 9 bases fit TRBD2. The CDR3 runs to 17 residues. CDR1 and CDR2 from the germline V gene are SGHNT and YYREEE (reference sequence). Unmatched junction bases numbered 8, after V lost 2 bases and J lost 1 base. The CDR3 bases are TGTGCCAGCAGCTTTCTGCTAGCGGGGTTCCGCACAGATACGCAGTATTTT. Translation gives CASSFLLAGFRTDTQYF.

As regards this clone: This specimen includes other DNA sequences encoding the same CDR3. The chain joins TRBV29-1 to TRBJ1-3, with a weak D call TRBD1 (5 bases). This CDR3 is 12 amino acids long. Between the trimmed V and J ends, which lost 6 bases and 4 bases, there was a span of 10 bases. Germline V gene data show CDR1 as SQVTM and CDR2 as ANQGSEA. The CDR3: CSVTDSGNTIYF. The DNA of the CDR3 is TGCAGCGTGACAGACAGCGGAAACACCATATATTTT. The variable domain in full, with the rest retrieved from reference TRBV29-1 and TRBJ1-3, is SAVISQKPSRDICQRGTSLTIQCQVDSQVTMMFWYRQQPGQSLTLIATANQGSEATYESGFVIDKFPISRPNLTFSTLTVSNMSPEDSSIYLCSVTDSGNTIYFGEGSWLTVV.